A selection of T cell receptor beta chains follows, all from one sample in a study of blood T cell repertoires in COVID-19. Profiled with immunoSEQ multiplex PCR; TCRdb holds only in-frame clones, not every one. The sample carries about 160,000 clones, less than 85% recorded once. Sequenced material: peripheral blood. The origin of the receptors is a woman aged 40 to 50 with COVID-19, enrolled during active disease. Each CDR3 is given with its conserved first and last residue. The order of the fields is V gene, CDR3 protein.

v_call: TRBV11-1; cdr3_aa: CASSPGTSGRANEQFF
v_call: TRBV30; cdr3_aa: CAWSVPHWRRTSTDTQYF
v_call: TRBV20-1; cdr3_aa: CSASDRSEAFF
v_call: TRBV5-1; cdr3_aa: CASSLRQGSGTEAFF
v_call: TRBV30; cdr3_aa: CAWAPGVSNQPQHF
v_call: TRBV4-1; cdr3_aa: CASSPTRGAGVAEAFF
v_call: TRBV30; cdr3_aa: CAWSTTRNEKLFF
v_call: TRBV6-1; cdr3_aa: CASSEGASIQPQHF
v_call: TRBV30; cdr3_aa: CAWSRGRSASNQPQHF
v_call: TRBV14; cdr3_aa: CASSQDWAGPSTDTQYF
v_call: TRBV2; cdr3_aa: CASSAEGGFQDTQYF
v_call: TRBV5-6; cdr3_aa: CASSLVGPGSAEAFF
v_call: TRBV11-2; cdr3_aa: CASSQYTEAFF
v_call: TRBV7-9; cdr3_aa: CASSSVAASGAYNEQFF
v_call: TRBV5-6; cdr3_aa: CASSLVGGGYGYTF
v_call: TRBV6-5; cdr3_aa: CASRRDRSYQETQYF
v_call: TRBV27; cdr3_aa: CASSRGQVLISGANVLTF
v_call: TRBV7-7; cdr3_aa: CASSLANRGEQFF
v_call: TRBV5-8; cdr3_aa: CASSRTRNTGELFF
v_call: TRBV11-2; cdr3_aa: CASSLYPSGTLRDTGELFF
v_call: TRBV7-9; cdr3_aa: CASTYTRGNTEAFF
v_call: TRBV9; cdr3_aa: CASSVGLAGEETQYF
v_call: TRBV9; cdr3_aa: CASSQGQGGQPQHF
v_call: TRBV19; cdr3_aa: CASSIDARANEAFF
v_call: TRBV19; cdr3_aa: CASSISGTISLNQPQHF
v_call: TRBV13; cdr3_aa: CASSLSIPLGGDTQYF
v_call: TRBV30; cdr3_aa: CAYEMGGGETQYF
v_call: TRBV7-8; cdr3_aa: CASSSRQDTEAFF
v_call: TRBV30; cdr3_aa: CAWTRGTAYNSPLHF
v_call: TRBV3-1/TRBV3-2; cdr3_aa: CASSQDRAHQPQHF
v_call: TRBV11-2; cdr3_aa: CASSSQGNEQFF
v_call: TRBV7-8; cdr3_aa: CASSPHPGAQETQYF
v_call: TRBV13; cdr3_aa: CASSLRQGIYEQYF
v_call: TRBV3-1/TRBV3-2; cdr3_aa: CASSPGGLYGYTF
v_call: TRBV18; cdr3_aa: CASSPPALAGGADTQYF
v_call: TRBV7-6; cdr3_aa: CASSLGAGNGETQYF
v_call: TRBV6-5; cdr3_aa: CASSYIPSPNTGELFF
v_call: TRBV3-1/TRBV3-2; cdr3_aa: CASSRTSGGARLTEQFF
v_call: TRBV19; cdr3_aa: CASSNTGTGLETQYF
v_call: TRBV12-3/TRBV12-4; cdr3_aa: CASREIDEQFF
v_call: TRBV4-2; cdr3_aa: CASSRSGTGTGELFF
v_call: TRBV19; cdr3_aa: CASNRADTGELFF
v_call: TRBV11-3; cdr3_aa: CASSPSGTSGKREQYF
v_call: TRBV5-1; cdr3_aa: CASSLASAGRNTEAFF
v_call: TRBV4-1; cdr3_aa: CASSQVQEYEQYF
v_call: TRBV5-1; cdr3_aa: CASSQFVGYEQYF